This T cell receptor (beta chain) was recorded in a study of T cell responses to AZD1222 COVID-19 vaccine. Points from the study as a whole: Seropositive at baseline were only 5 or 6 AZD1222 recipients. Dominant at 160-218 and 743-854, vaccine-associated CD4 TCRs also spanned spike. Spike-specific TCR breadth and depth both grew after two AZD1222 doses. The donor cohort was predominantly white British with a female majority, and clonal diversity may have been underestimated.

The CDR3 has 13 residues. V lost 5 bases to trimming and J lost 5 bases, with 12 bases between them. In germline, CDR1 is LGHNT, CDR2 FRNRAP. Regarding this clone: Its specificity is unknown.

Profiled with immunoSEQ multiplex PCR; TCRdb holds only in-frame clones, not every one. Of about 86,000 clones in the sample, approximately 89% were seen once. Sequenced here: peripheral blood, sampled 28 days after the second AZD1222 dose. The TCR sequence derives from an adult who received the AZD1222 COVID-19 vaccine. The chain recombines TRBV12-5 with TRBJ2-5; D may correspond to TRBD1 or TRBD2 (6 bases each). CDR3 residues: CASGRGGRETQYF. The CDR3 DNA reads TGTGCTAGTGGTCGTGGGGGGCGTGAGACCCAGTACTTC.